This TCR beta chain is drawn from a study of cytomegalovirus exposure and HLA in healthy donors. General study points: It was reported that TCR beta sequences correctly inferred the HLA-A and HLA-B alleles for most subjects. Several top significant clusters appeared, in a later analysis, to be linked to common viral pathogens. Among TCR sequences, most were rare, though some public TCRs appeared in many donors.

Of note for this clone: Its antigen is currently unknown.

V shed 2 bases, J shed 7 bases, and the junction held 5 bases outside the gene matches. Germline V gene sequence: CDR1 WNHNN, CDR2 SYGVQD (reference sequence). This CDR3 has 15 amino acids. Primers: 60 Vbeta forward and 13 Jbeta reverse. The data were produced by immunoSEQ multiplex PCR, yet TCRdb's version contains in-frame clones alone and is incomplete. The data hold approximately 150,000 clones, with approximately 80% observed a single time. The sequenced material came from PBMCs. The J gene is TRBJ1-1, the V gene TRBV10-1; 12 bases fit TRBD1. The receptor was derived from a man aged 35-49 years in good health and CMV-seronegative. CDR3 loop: CASSEPGQGALEAFF. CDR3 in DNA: TGCGCCAGCAGTGAGCCGGGACAGGGGGCCCTTGAAGCTTTCTTT.